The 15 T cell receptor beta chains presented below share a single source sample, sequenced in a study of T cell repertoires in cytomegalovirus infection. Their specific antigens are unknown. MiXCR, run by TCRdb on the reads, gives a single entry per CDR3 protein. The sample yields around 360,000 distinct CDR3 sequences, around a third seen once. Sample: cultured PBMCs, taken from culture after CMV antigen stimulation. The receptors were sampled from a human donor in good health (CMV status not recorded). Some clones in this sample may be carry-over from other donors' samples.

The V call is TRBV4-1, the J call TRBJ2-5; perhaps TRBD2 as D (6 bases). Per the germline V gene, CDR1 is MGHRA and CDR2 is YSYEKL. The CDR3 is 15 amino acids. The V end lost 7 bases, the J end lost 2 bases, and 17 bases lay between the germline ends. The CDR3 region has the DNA TGCGCCAGCACCCAGGCCAGCGGGCTTCAAGAGACCCAGTACTTC. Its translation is CASTQASGLQETQYF.

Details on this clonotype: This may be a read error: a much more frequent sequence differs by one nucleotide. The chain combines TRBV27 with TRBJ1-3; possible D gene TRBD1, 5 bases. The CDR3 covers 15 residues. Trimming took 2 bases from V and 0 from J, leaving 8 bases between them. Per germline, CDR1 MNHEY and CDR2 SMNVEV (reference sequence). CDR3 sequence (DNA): TGTGCCAGCAGTTTAAAGGGGTACTCTGGAAACACCATATATTTT. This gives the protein CASSLKGYSGNTIYF.

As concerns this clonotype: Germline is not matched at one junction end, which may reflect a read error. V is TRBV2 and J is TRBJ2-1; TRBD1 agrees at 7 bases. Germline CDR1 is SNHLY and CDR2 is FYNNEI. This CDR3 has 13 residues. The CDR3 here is CTSSSTGFNEQFF. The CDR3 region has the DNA TGTACCAGCAGCTCGACAGGGTTCAATGAGCAGTTCTTC. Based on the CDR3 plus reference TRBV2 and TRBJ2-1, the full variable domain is EPEVTQTPSHQVTQMGQEVILRCVPISNHLYFYWYRQILGQKVEFLVSFYNNEISEKSEIFDDQFSVERPDGSNFTLKIRSTKLEDSAMYFCTSSSTGFNEQFFGPGTRLTVL.

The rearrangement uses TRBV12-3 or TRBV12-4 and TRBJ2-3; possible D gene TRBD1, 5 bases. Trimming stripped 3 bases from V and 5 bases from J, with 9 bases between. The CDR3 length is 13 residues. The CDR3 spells CASSLLGQDTQYF. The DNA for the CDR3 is TGTGCCAGCAGTTTGTTGGGGCAAGATACGCAGTATTTT.

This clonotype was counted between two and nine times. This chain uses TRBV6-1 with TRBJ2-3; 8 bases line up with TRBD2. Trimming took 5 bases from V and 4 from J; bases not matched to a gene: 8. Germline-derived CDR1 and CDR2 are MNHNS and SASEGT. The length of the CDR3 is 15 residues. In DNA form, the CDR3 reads TGTGCCAGCAGTTATGCGGCGGGAGGATCAGATACGCAGTATTTT. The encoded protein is CASSYAAGGSDTQYF.

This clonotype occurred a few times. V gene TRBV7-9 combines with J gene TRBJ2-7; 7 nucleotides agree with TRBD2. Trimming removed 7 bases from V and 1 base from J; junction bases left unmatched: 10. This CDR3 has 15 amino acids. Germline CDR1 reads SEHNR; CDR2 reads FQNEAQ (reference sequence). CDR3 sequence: CASTPRERGSYEQYF. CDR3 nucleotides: TGTGCCAGCACCCCTCGGGAGCGGGGATCCTACGAGCAGTACTTC.

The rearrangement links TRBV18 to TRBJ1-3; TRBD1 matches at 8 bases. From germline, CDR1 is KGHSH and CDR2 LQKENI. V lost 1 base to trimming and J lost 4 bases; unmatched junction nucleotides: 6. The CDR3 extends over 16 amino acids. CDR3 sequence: CASSPLRQGYGNTIYF. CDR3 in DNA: TGTGCCAGCTCACCACTCCGACAGGGGTACGGAAACACCATATATTTT. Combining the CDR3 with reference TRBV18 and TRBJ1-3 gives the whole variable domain NAGVMQNPRHLVRRRGQEARLRCSPMKGHSHVYWYRQLPEEGLKFMVYLQKENIIDESGMPKERFSAEFPKEGPSILRIQQVVRGDSAAYFCASSPLRQGYGNTIYFGEGSWLTVV.

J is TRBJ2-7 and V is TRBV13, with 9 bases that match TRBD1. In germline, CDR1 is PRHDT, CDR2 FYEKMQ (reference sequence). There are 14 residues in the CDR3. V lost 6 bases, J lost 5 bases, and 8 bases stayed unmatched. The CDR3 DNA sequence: TGTGCCAGCAGAATGTCCGGGACAGGGAACGAGCAGTACTTC. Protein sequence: CASRMSGTGNEQYF.

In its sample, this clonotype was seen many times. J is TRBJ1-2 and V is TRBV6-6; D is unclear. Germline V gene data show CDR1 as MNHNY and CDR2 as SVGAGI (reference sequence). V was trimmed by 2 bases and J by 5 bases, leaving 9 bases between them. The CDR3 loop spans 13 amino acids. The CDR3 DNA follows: TGTGCCAGCAGTTACCTGGGAAGTTATGGCTACACCTTC. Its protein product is CASSYLGSYGYTF.

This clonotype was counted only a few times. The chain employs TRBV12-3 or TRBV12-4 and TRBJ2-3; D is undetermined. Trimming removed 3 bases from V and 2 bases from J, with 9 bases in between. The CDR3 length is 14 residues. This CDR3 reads CASSFVIDTDTQYF. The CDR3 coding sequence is TGTGCCAGCAGTTTCGTAATTGACACAGATACGCAGTATTTT.

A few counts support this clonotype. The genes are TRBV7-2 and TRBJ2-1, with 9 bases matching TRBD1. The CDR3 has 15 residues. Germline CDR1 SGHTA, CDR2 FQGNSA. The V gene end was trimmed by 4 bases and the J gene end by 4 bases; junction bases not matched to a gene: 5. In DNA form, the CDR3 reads TGTGCCAGCAGCTCAGGGACAGGGCATTACAATGAGCAGTTCTTC. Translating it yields CASSSGTGHYNEQFF.

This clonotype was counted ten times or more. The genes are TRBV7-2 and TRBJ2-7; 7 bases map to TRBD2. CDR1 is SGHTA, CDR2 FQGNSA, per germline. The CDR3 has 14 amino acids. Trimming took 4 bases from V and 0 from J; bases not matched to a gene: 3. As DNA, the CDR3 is TGTGCCAGCAGCTGGTCTAGCGGCTCCTACGAGCAGTACTTC. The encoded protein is CASSWSSGSYEQYF.

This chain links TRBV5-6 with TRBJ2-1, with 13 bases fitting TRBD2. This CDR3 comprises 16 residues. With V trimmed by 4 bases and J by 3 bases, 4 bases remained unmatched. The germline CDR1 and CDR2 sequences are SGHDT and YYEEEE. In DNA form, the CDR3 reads TGTGCCAGCAGCCCGGGACTAGCGGGAATCTACAATGAGCAGTTCTTC. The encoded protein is CASSPGLAGIYNEQFF. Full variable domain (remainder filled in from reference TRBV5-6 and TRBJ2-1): DAGVTQSPTHLIKTRGQQVTLRCSPKSGHDTVSWYQQALGQGPQFIFQYYEEEERQRGNFPDRFSGHQFPNYSSELNVNALLLGDSALYLCASSPGLAGIYNEQFFGPGTRLTVL.

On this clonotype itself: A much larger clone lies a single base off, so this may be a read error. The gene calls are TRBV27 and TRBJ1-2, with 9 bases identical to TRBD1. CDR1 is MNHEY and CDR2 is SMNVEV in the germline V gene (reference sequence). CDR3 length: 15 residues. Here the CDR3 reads CASTPSYRGLYGYNF. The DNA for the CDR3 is TGTGCCAGCACCCCATCATACAGGGGGCTCTATGGCTACAACTTC.

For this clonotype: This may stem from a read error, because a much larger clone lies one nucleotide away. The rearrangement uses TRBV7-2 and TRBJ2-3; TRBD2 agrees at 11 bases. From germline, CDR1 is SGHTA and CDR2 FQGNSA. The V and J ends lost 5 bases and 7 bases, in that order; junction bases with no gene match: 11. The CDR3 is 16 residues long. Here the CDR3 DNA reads TGTGCCAGCAGCGCATCTAGCGGGAGGAGGCCGAATACGCAGTATTTT. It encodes CASSASSGRRPNTQYF.